The source of this T cell receptor beta chain is a study of T cell repertoires in cytomegalovirus infection. Study-wide context: The public TCR beta signatures pointed to both CMV infection and matching HLA type.

This clonotype was counted only a few times. The target antigen is unknown. MiXCR was run by TCRdb on the reads, yielding one entry per CDR3 protein. In the table there are a few hundred thousand distinct CDR3 sequences, about 35% of which are singletons. The CDR3 spans 12 residues. The germline V gene encodes CDR1 MNHNS and CDR2 SASEGT. J gave up 10 bases and V 3 bases, and 2 bases lay outside the gene matches. Study-level results: HLA-C-restricted CMV-specific TCR beta clonotypes were dominant in the ex vivo response.

The chain recombines TRBV6-1 with TRBJ1-4; 7 bases align to TRBD1. The TCR was taken from a human donor in good health (CMV status not recorded). Some clones in this sample may be carry-over from other donors' samples. The sequences come from cultured PBMCs, collected from culture after CMV antigen stimulation. The CDR3 nucleotides read TGTGCCAGCAGTGATCCAGGGGGAAAACTGTTTTTT. This translates into CASSDPGGKLFF.